These 30 T cell receptor beta chains were all obtained from the same sample, sequenced in a study of blood T cell repertoires in COVID-19. The method was immunoSEQ multiplex PCR; TCRdb's version includes in-frame clones alone and lacks a portion of them. The sample yields about 280,000 clones, approximately 88% seen once. Specimen: peripheral blood. The origin of the receptors is a man younger than 30 with active or convalescent COVID-19.

The rearrangement links TRBV6-2 or TRBV6-3 to TRBJ2-5; D is unclear. The V and J ends lost 5 bases and 1 base respectively, with 5 bases between them. Germline-derived CDR1 and CDR2 are MNHEY and SVGEGT. This CDR3 is 12 amino acids long. CDR3 nucleotide sequence: TGTGCCAGCAGTAACACCCAAGAGACCCAGTACTTC. It yields the protein CASSNTQETQYF.

The chain carries TRBV6-5 and TRBJ1-6; 10 bases are a match to TRBD1. CDR3 length: 14 amino acids. Germline V CDR1 and CDR2: MNHEY, SVGAGI. V lost 5 bases to trimming and J lost 8 bases; unmatched junction nucleotides: 3. CDR3 coding DNA: TGTGCCAGCAGTAGGGACAGGGGTTATTCACCCCTCCACTTT. Translation gives CASSRDRGYSPLHF.

The J gene is TRBJ1-2, the V gene TRBV9, with 7 bases aligning to TRBD1. Germline CDR1 and CDR2: SGDLS and YYNGEE. CDR3 size: 14 residues. The V and J ends lost 0 bases and 5 bases, in that order; junction bases with no gene match: 4. In nucleotides, the CDR3 is TGTGCCAGCAGCGTAGCTTCACAGGGGTATGGCTACACCTTC. Residues: CASSVASQGYGYTF. Drawing the rest from reference TRBV9 and TRBJ1-2, the complete variable domain is DSGVTQTPKHLITATGQRVTLRCSPRSGDLSVYWYQQSLDQGLQFLIQYYNGEERAKGNILERFSAQQFPDLHSELNLSSLELGDSALYFCASSVASQGYGYTFGSGTRLTVV.

The chain recombines TRBV10-3 with TRBJ1-2, with 9 bases matching TRBD1. CDR3 size: 13 residues. In germline, CDR1 is ENHRY, CDR2 SYGVKD. V lost 4 bases to trimming and J lost 6 bases; unmatched junction nucleotides: 3. DNA of the CDR3: TGTGCCATCAGTGCCCGGGACAGGGATGGCTACACCTTC. Amino acid sequence: CAISARDRDGYTF.

The genes are TRBV7-2 and TRBJ1-4, with D perhaps TRBD1 (5 bases). Germline assignment: CDR1 SGHTA and CDR2 FQGNSA. The CDR3 runs 13 residues. Trimming cost V 3 bases and J 8 bases, with 10 bases left between them. The CDR3 DNA reads as TGTGCCAGCAGCTTGCTCCAGGGAGAAAAACTGTTTTTT. Its protein product is CASSLLQGEKLFF.

This rearrangement joins TRBV4-3 to TRBJ1-2; 9 bases are shared with TRBD1. The V segment lost 5 bases and the J segment 4 bases; nucleotides outside the gene matches: 5. Germline CDR1 and CDR2: LGHNA and YSLEER. This CDR3 is 14 amino acids long. For the CDR3, the DNA is TGCGCCAGCAGCGTCACAGGGGGCGGCTATGGCTACACCTTC. Translating gives CASSVTGGGYGYTF.

The gene calls are TRBV5-1 and TRBJ1-2; TRBD1 aligns across 8 bases. CDR1 SGHRS and CDR2 YFSETQ come from the germline V gene. The length of the CDR3 is 18 residues. Trimming removed 4 bases from V and 8 bases from J; junction bases left unmatched: 22. As DNA, the CDR3 is TGCGCCAGCAGCACCACCGGGACCAGCCAAACAGGGGGGAGAGGCTACACCTTC. Its protein is CASSTTGTSQTGGRGYTF.

The V gene is TRBV7-2, the J gene TRBJ2-2; a possible D gene is TRBD2 (5 bases). Trimming shortened V by 4 bases and J by 7 bases, and 13 bases separated the two germline ends. Germline lookup yields CDR1 SGHTA and CDR2 FQGNSA. The CDR3 covers 14 residues. The CDR3 is CASSWTPAVGELFF. The CDR3 region has the DNA TGTGCCAGCAGCTGGACCCCAGCGGTCGGGGAGCTGTTTTTT. Drawing the rest from reference TRBV7-2 and TRBJ2-2, the complete variable domain is GAGVSQSPSNKVTEKGKDVELRCDPISGHTALYWYRQSLGQGLEFLIYFQGNSAPDKSGLPSDRFSAERTGGSVSTLTIQRTQQEDSAVYLCASSWTPAVGELFFGEGSRLTVL.

V usage is TRBV9 and J usage is TRBJ1-5; the D is unclear. Germline assignment: CDR1 SGDLS and CDR2 YYNGEE. The length of the CDR3 is 15 residues. V gave up 0 bases and J gave up 6 bases, with 13 bases separating them. The CDR3: CASSVGPGLGQPQHF. CDR3 nucleotides: TGTGCCAGCAGCGTAGGTCCCGGGTTGGGTCAGCCCCAGCATTTT. The full variable domain, its missing parts supplied by reference TRBV9 and TRBJ1-5, is DSGVTQTPKHLITATGQRVTLRCSPRSGDLSVYWYQQSLDQGLQFLIQYYNGEERAKGNILERFSAQQFPDLHSELNLSSLELGDSALYFCASSVGPGLGQPQHFGDGTRLSIL.

J is TRBJ1-2 and V is TRBV11-2; maybe TRBD1 (6 bases). Germline CDR1 is SGHAT and CDR2 is FQNNGV. The CDR3 sequence is 16 residues long. Trimming shortened V by 3 bases and J by 3 bases, and 17 bases separated the two germline ends. This chain's CDR3 is CASSLGRGTSYYGYTF. The CDR3 bases are TGTGCCAGCAGCTTGGGCAGGGGTACCTCCTACTATGGCTACACCTTC.

The chain couples TRBV6-2 or TRBV6-3 to TRBJ1-1; D remains unclear. CDR3 length equals 12 residues. V was cut by 2 bases and J by 10 bases, with 11 bases left in between. Germline assignment: CDR1 MNHEY and CDR2 SVGEGT. The CDR3 DNA follows: TGTGCCAGCAGTTACGGGCAGAGCGGAGCTTTCTTT. This codes for CASSYGQSGAFF.

The genes are TRBV15 and TRBJ1-2; D is unresolved. CDR3 length: 13 amino acids. In germline, CDR1 is LNHNV, CDR2 YYDKDF (reference sequence). V was clipped by 5 bases and J by 7 bases, with 14 bases between them. CDR3: CATSGRTPGGYTF. The CDR3 coding sequence is TGTGCCACCAGCGGACGGACTCCTGGTGGCTACACCTTC. Combining the CDR3 with reference TRBV15 and TRBJ1-2 gives the whole variable domain DAMVIQNPRYQVTQFGKPVTLSCSQTLNHNVMYWYQQKSSQAPKLLFHYYDKDFNNEADTPDNFQSRRPNTSFCFLDIRSPGLGDTAMYLCATSGRTPGGYTFGSGTRLTVV.

The chain combines TRBV6-5 with TRBJ2-2, with D maybe TRBD2 (5 bases). This CDR3 is 14 amino acids long. V lost 7 bases and J 2 bases, leaving 11 bases between the germline ends. In germline, CDR1 is MNHEY, CDR2 SVGAGI. The CDR3 loop reads CASTLAPNTGELFF. In nucleotides, the CDR3 is TGTGCCAGCACCCTAGCACCCAACACCGGGGAGCTGTTTTTT.

The rearrangement links TRBV3-1 (or the pseudogene TRBV3-2) to TRBJ2-1; 10 bases align to TRBD1. J gave up 9 bases and V 4 bases, and 9 bases lay outside the gene matches. CDR1 and CDR2 (germline): LGHDT, YNNKEL (reference sequence). This CDR3 is built from 15 residues. DNA of the CDR3: TGTGCCAGCAGCCGCTCGGGACAGGGGTGGAGTGAGCAGTTCTTC. Its translation is CASSRSGQGWSEQFF.

The V gene is TRBV27, the J gene TRBJ2-5; TRBD2 agrees at 8 bases. The CDR3 is made up of 15 amino acids. Trimming took 7 bases from V and 1 from J; bases not matched to a gene: 8. CDR1 and CDR2 (germline): MNHEY, SMNVEV (reference sequence). The CDR3 coding sequence is TGTGCCAGCAAAACGAACGGGGGGGGCCAAGAGACCCAGTACTTC. Protein: CASKTNGGGQETQYF.

The chain joins TRBV9 to TRBJ1-3; D remains ambiguous. V was trimmed by 2 bases and J by 4 bases, leaving 4 bases between them. CDR3 size: 12 residues. The germline gives CDR1 SGDLS, CDR2 YYNGEE. CDR3 region: CASSVVGNTIYF. CDR3 in DNA: TGTGCCAGCAGCGTCGTAGGAAACACCATATATTTT.

For this clone: Within the sample, other DNA sequences also encode this same CDR3. V usage is TRBV9 and J usage is TRBJ2-3; D ambiguous. Germline CDR1 SGDLS, CDR2 YYNGEE. Trimming took 3 bases from V and 1 from J, leaving 6 bases between them. The CDR3 spans 13 residues. The CDR3 DNA follows: TGTGCCAGCAGCGGTTCAGGCACAGATACGCAGTATTTT. Translation: CASSGSGTDTQYF. Combining the CDR3 with reference TRBV9 and TRBJ2-3 gives the whole variable domain DSGVTQTPKHLITATGQRVTLRCSPRSGDLSVYWYQQSLDQGLQFLIQYYNGEERAKGNILERFSAQQFPDLHSELNLSSLELGDSALYFCASSGSGTDTQYFGPGTRLTVL.

The chain has TRBV3-1 (or the pseudogene TRBV3-2) and TRBJ1-2; 10 positions match TRBD1. CDR1 LGHDT and CDR2 YNNKEL come from the germline V gene (reference sequence). V lost 6 bases to trimming and J lost 7 bases; unmatched junction nucleotides: 5. The CDR3 contains 13 residues. This chain's CDR3 is CASSATGGVGYTF. The CDR3 DNA reads TGTGCCAGCAGTGCGACAGGGGGCGTTGGCTACACCTTC.

The chain uses TRBV7-7 and TRBJ2-1; 8 positions agree with TRBD2. V was clipped by 5 bases and J by 0 bases; unmatched bases: 15. This CDR3 has 19 residues. The germline V gene has CDR1 SSHAT and CDR2 FNYEAQ (reference sequence). The CDR3 region is CASSPGDGGAWSSYNEQFF. Here the CDR3 DNA reads TGTGCCAGCAGCCCCGGGGACGGGGGGGCTTGGAGCTCCTACAATGAGCAGTTCTTC.

A word on this clone: Possible read error: a much larger clone is one base away. The chain links TRBV5-4 to TRBJ1-1; maybe TRBD1 (6 bases). Looked up from germline, CDR1 is SGHNT and CDR2 is YYREEE (reference sequence). The CDR3 runs 13 residues. V was clipped by 4 bases and J by 4 bases, with 11 bases between them. CDR3 coding DNA: TGTGCCAGCAGCCGAGGGGGGGGCACTGAAGCTTTCTTT. Protein sequence: CASSRGGGTEAFF.

The rearrangement links TRBV5-5 to TRBJ2-3, with a weak D call TRBD2 (5 bases). Germline CDR1 reads SGHKS; CDR2 reads YYEKEE (reference sequence). CDR3 size: 16 residues. Trimming took off 1 base at V and 2 bases at J, with 14 bases between the two ends. The CDR3 nucleotides read TGTGCCAGCAGCTTGCTCGGGGTAAAGTCCACAGATACGCAGTATTTT. It translates to CASSLLGVKSTDTQYF. The whole variable domain, filled in from reference TRBV5-5 and TRBJ2-3, reads DAGVTQSPTHLIKTRGQQVTLRCSPISGHKSVSWYQQVLGQGPQFIFQYYEKEERGRGNFPDRFSARQFPNYSSELNVNALLLGDSALYLCASSLLGVKSTDTQYFGPGTRLTVL.

The chain joins TRBV3-1 (or the pseudogene TRBV3-2) to TRBJ2-4; D may be TRBD1 (6 bases). The CDR3 runs 16 residues. CDR1 is LGHDT and CDR2 is YNNKEL in the germline V gene (reference sequence). V shed 6 bases and J shed 0 bases, with 15 bases lying between them. CDR3 in amino acids: CASSSGTLLAKNIQYF. DNA for the CDR3: TGTGCCAGCAGTTCCGGGACACTTCTAGCCAAAAACATTCAGTACTTC.

This clone was counted once. The chain joins TRBV5-8 to TRBJ1-4; 11 bases fit TRBD1. This CDR3 contains 16 residues. Trimming took 2 bases from V and 1 from J; bases not matched to a gene: 1. Per the germline V gene, CDR1 is SGHTS and CDR2 is YDEGEE. CDR3 sequence reads: CASSFGTGGTNEKLFF. The DNA of the CDR3 is TGTGCCAGCAGCTTCGGGACAGGGGGAACTAATGAAAAACTGTTTTTT.

The V call is TRBV13, the J call TRBJ2-7; a possible D gene is TRBD1 (6 bases). CDR1 PRHDT and CDR2 FYEKMQ come from the germline V gene (reference sequence). Trimming removed 0 bases from V and 7 bases from J, with 16 bases in between. This CDR3 is built from 15 residues. Written as DNA, the CDR3 is TGTGCCAGCAGCTTAGGGGAACAGGGATCGGAAGAGCAGTACTTC. Translated, it gives CASSLGEQGSEEQYF.

The chain uses TRBV11-2 and TRBJ2-5, with 9 bases that match TRBD2. CDR1 SGHAT and CDR2 FQNNGV come from the germline V gene. J was trimmed by 5 bases and V by 5 bases; bases with no gene match: 6. The CDR3 covers 14 residues. This CDR3 reads CASSLTAGGETQYF. The CDR3 region has the DNA TGTGCCAGCAGCCTCACGGCGGGGGGGGAGACCCAGTACTTC.

The rearrangement links TRBV9 to TRBJ1-2; D gene uncertain. The CDR3 sequence is 13 residues long. Trimming took off 4 bases at V and 8 bases at J, with 15 bases between the two ends. CDR1 is SGDLS, CDR2 YYNGEE, per germline. The DNA for the CDR3 is TGTGCCAGCAGCCCGGTCGTGGTGAGGGGCTACACCTTC. Amino acid sequence: CASSPVVVRGYTF.

The genes are TRBV6-5 and TRBJ1-1; no firm D call. V was clipped by 2 bases and J by 0 bases, with 7 bases between them. Per the germline V gene, CDR1 is MNHEY and CDR2 is SVGAGI. The CDR3 sequence is 14 residues long. DNA of the CDR3: TGTGCCAGCAGTTACCCAACAGTGAACACTGAAGCTTTCTTT. As protein: CASSYPTVNTEAFF.

The genes are TRBV29-1 and TRBJ1-4; the match to TRBD1 covers 7 bases. The J segment lost 10 bases and the V segment lost 7 bases, leaving 15 bases of the junction unmatched. This CDR3 is built from 14 residues. Per the germline V gene, CDR1 is SQVTM and CDR2 is ANQGSEA. The CDR3: CSARTGTDGGKLFF. Written as DNA, the CDR3 is TGCAGCGCCAGAACCGGGACAGATGGAGGAAAACTGTTTTTT.

This rearrangement joins TRBV5-1 to TRBJ1-4, with 11 bases identical to TRBD1. Germline V lookup: CDR1 SGHRS, CDR2 YFSETQ. J gave up 6 bases and V 4 bases, and 2 bases lay outside the gene matches. The CDR3 runs 14 residues. CDR3 coding DNA: TGCGCCAGCAGCCTGGGACAGGGGGATGAAAAACTGTTTTTT. This translates into CASSLGQGDEKLFF. Full variable domain (outside the CDR3, taken from reference TRBV5-1 and TRBJ1-4): KAGVTQTPRYLIKTRGQQVTLSCSPISGHRSVSWYQQTPGQGLQFLFEYFSETQRNKGNFPGRFSGRQFSNSRSEMNVSTLELGDSALYLCASSLGQGDEKLFFGSGTQLSVL.

The rearrangement uses TRBV19 and TRBJ1-3; the D is unclear. The CDR3 extends over 15 amino acids. Trimming took 0 bases from V and 0 from J, leaving 6 bases between them. Germline-derived CDR1 and CDR2 are LNHDA and SQIVND (reference sequence). The CDR3 DNA is TGTGCCAGTAGTATAGATGGCACCTCTGGAAACACCATATATTTT. The encoded protein is CASSIDGTSGNTIYF.